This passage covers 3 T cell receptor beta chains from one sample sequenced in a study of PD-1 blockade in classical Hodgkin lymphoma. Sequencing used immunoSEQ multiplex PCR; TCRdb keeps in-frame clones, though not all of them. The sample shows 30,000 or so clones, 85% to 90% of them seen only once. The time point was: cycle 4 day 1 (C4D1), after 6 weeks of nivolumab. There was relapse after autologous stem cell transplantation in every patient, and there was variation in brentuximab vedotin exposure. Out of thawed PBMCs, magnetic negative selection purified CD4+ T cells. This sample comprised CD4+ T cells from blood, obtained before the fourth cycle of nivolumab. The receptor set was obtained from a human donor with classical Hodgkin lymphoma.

CDR3 in amino acids: CASSLEVAGINEQFF. CDR3 nucleotide sequence: TGCGCCAGCAGCCTGGAGGTAGCGGGAATAAATGAGCAGTTCTTC. V gene TRBV5-1 combines with J gene TRBJ2-1, with 8 bases fitting TRBD2. The V gene end was trimmed by 4 bases and the J gene end by 7 bases; junction bases not matched to a gene: 10. This CDR3 comprises 15 residues. CDR1 SGHRS and CDR2 YFSETQ come from the germline V gene.

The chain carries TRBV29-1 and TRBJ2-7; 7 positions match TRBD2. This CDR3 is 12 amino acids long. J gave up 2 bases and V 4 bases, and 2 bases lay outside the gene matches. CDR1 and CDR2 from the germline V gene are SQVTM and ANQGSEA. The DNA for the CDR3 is TGCAGCGTTGGACTAGCTCCCTACGAGCAGTACTTC. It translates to CSVGLAPYEQYF.

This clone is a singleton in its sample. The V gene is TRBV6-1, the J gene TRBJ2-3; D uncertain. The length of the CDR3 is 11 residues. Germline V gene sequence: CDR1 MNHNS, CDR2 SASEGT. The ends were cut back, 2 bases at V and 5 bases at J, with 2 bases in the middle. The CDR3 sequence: CASSERDTQYF. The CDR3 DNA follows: TGTGCCAGCAGTGAACGAGATACGCAGTATTTT.